This is a list of T cell receptor beta chains from one sample in a study of blood T cell repertoires in COVID-19. Profiled with immunoSEQ multiplex PCR; TCRdb holds only in-frame clones, not every one. The sample records 200,000 or so clones, roughly 76% being singletons. Sequenced input: peripheral blood. The receptors were sampled from a woman older than 75 with COVID-19, enrolled during active disease. Both conserved end residues are part of each CDR3.

TRBV27	TRBJ2-5	CASSFRGQGETQYF
TRBV18	TRBJ1-1	CASSGTAHPNTEAFF
TRBV2	TRBJ2-3	CASSDRTDTQYF
TRBV11-3	TRBJ1-1	CASGKGPTEAFF
TRBV19	TRBJ1-1	CASSPRDRFNTEAFF
TRBV7-8	TRBJ1-5	CASSLLGHINQPQHF
TRBV28	TRBJ2-3	CASSLSRLAGPDTQYF
TRBV6-6	TRBJ2-7	CASSLGHTNSYEQYF
TRBV20-1	TRBJ1-1	CSARGGGEAFF
TRBV9	TRBJ2-2	CASSEQGLGELFF
TRBV6-1	TRBJ1-3	CASSEDGQVRGNTIYF
TRBV6-2/TRBV6-3	TRBJ2-7	CASSNSWVYEQYF
TRBV28	TRBJ2-1	CASSLTSGLKDEQFF
TRBV6-1	TRBJ1-5	CASSEGERFRNQPQHF
TRBV7-9	TRBJ1-6	CAIDRDRNSPLHF
TRBV7-6	TRBJ1-1	CASSSPDRRTGRDTEAFF
TRBV14	TRBJ2-2	CASSPRIGTGELFF
TRBV5-1	TRBJ2-1	CASSPWLAGGTYNEQFF
TRBV2	TRBJ1-4	CASRIGQSKGDEKLFF
TRBV6-6	TRBJ2-4	CASSYGGTRDIQYF
TRBV2	TRBJ2-1	CASIVGTGGRNEQFF
TRBV23-1	TRBJ1-2	CASSRGQNGYTF
TRBV4-1	TRBJ2-5	CASSQLAGSQETQYF
TRBV4-2	TRBJ2-5	CASSQGGLAEETQYF
TRBV5-3	TRBJ1-5	CARSSHSNQPQHF
TRBV29-1	TRBJ2-5	CSVGDSPFQETQYF
TRBV5-1	TRBJ2-7	CASSDGQGLDEQYF
TRBV6-5	TRBJ2-5	CASSSQLAGQETQYF
TRBV19	TRBJ1-4	CASRYGATNEKLFF
TRBV6-5	TRBJ2-1	CASSYGPGEGNNEQFF
TRBV6-2/TRBV6-3	TRBJ1-5	CASSQRQYSNQPQHF
TRBV7-9	TRBJ2-7	CASSLSSGGPYEQYF
TRBV18	TRBJ2-3	CASSPYKETGTDTQYF
TRBV12-2	TRBJ2-5	CASRLEISGNIGTQYF
TRBV19	TRBJ2-2	CASTRTSGGELFF